What follows describes a single T cell receptor (beta chain). Its antigen remains unidentified. The data were obtained in a study of shared clonotypes between healthy human individuals. Study conclusions and caveats: Among four donors, approximately 5% of naive CD4 clonotypes were found in common.

V lost 6 bases to trimming and J lost 0 bases, with 6 bases between them. The CDR3 length is 12 residues. The germline V gene has CDR1 SGHRS and CDR2 YFSETQ. Sequenced by immunoSEQ multiplex PCR; TCRdb stores in-frame clones only, minus some. The data show over 850,000 clones, 78% seen once. This clonotype was obtained from a man aged 18 to 35 in good health. Some clones in this sample may be carry-over from other donors' samples. The chain is built from TRBV5-1 and TRBJ2-5; the D is unclear. Sequencing was performed on memory CD4+ T cells from PBMCs. Subset defined: CD45RA-negative fraction. The CDR3 loop is CASNPNQETQYF. CDR3 nucleotides: TGCGCCAGCAACCCTAACCAAGAGACCCAGTACTTC. Full variable domain (outside the CDR3, taken from reference TRBV5-1 and TRBJ2-5): KAGVTQTPRYLIKTRGQQVTLSCSPISGHRSVSWYQQTPGQGLQFLFEYFSETQRNKGNFPGRFSGRQFSNSRSEMNVSTLELGDSALYLCASNPNQETQYFGPGTRLLVL.